The entry that follows covers one TCR beta chain sequence. No antigen is known for it. This sample stems from a study of OX40 agonist ivuxolimab in advanced cancers. In the study overall: Partial responses were achieved by three patients, of whom one had hepatocellular carcinoma and two had cutaneous melanoma.

Some clones are missing from TCRdb's copy, which holds only in-frame ones; the method was immunoSEQ multiplex PCR. This sample has over 40,000 clones, with around nine tenths found just once. V lost 4 bases, J lost 0 bases, and 7 bases lay in between. The CDR3 covers 13 residues. Germline assignment: CDR1 SGHRS and CDR2 YFSETQ. Points from the study as a whole: The specificity for antigen of the expanded peripheral T cells was not determined. Low normalized T-cell clonal expansion was also seen in some nonresponders. Within 6 weeks, CD4+ and CD8+ blood T cells expanded clonally at 0.1 to 3.0 mg/kg.

Sample: CD4+ or CD8+ T cells sorted from blood, taken in a trial of the OX40 agonist ivuxolimab. The TCR comes from an adult with an advanced solid tumor such as melanoma, head and neck, liver or kidney cancer. The chain is built from TRBV5-1 and TRBJ1-1; D gene ambiguous. The CDR3 region is CASSRGLNTEAFF. CDR3 DNA: TGCGCCAGCAGCCGTGGGCTGAACACTGAAGCTTTCTTT.